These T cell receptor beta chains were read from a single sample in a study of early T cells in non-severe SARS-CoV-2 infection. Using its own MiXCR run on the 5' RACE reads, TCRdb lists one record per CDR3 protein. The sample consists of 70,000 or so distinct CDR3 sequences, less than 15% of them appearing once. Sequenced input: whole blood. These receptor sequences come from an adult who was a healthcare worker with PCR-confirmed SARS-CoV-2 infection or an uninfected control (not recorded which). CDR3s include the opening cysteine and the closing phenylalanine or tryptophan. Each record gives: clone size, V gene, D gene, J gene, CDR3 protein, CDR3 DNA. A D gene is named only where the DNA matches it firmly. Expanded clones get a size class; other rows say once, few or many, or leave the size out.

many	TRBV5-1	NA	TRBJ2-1	CASRMGLTGNEQFF	TGCGCCAGCAGAATGGGACTTACGGGGAATGAGCAGTTCTTC
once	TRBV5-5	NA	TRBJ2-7	CASSSGTTYEQYF	TGTGCCAGCAGCTCCGGGACAACCTACGAGCAGTACTTC
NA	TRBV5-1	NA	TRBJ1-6	CASSLKSDSPLHF	TGCGCCAGCAGCTTGAAAAGCGATTCACCCCTCCACTTT
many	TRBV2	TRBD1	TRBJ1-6	CASSPRGDYNSPLHF	TGTGCCAGCAGCCCCAGGGGGGACTATAATTCACCCCTCCACTTT
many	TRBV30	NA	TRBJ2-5	CAWSPQLGSRETQYF	TGTGCCTGGAGTCCCCAACTAGGAAGTCGAGAGACCCAGTACTTC
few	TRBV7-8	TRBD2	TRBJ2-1	CASSLRTSGTTYNEQFF	TGTGCCAGCAGCTTGCGGACTAGCGGGACAACTTACAATGAGCAGTTCTTC
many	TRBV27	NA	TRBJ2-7	CASSLGRPYEQYF	TGTGCCAGCAGTTTAGGACGGCCCTACGAGCAGTACTTC
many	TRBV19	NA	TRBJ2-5	CASSMGGKMQETQYF	TGTGCCAGTAGTATGGGTGGAAAAATGCAAGAGACCCAGTACTTC
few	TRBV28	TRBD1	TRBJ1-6	CASSLIRGPSPLHF	TGTGCCAGCAGTTTAATCAGGGGGCCATCACCCCTCCACTTT
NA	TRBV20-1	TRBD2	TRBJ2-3	CSAPRTSGSRTDTQYF	TGCAGTGCTCCGAGGACTAGCGGGAGCCGCACAGATACGCAGTATTTT
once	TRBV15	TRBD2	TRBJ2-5	CATSRNSGRSETQYF	TGTGCCACCAGCAGAAATAGCGGGAGATCGGAGACCCAGTACTTC
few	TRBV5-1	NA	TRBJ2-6	CASSLVQSGANVLTF	TGCGCCAGCAGCTTGGTACAGTCTGGGGCCAACGTCCTGACTTTC
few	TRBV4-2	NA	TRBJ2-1	CASSQVSGAVNEQFF	TGTGCCAGCAGCCAAGTGTCGGGAGCCGTAAATGAGCAGTTCTTC
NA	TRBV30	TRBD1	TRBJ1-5	CAWNRGAQPQHF	TGTGCCTGGAACAGGGGGGCTCAGCCCCAGCATTTT
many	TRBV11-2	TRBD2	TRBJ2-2	CASRRLARNTGELFF	TGTGCCAGCAGGCGACTAGCGAGGAACACCGGGGAGCTGTTTTTT
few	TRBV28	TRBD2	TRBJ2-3	CASSSAAGGADTQYF	TGTGCCAGCAGTTCCGCGGCGGGAGGGGCAGATACGCAGTATTTT
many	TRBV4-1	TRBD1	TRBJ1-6	CASSLRTPGGGSSYNSPLHF	TGCGCCAGCAGCCTCCGGACCCCGGGAGGGGGCAGCTCCTATAATTCACCCCTCCACTTT
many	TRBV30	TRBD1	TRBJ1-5	CAWRGTGGDNQPQHF	TGTGCCTGGAGGGGTACAGGGGGGGACAATCAGCCCCAGCATTTT
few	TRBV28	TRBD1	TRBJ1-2	CASSLPTTGTDGYTF	TGTGCCAGCAGTTTACCCACTACCGGGACAGATGGCTACACCTTC
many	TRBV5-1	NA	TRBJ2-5	CASSTGPLRRTQYF	TGCGCCAGCAGCACCGGACCTCTTAGACGGACCCAGTACTTC
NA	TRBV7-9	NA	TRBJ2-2	CASSSPSGELFF	TGTGCCAGCAGCTCCCCTTCCGGGGAGCTGTTTTTT
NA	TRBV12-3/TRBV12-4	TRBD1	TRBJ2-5	CASSPDDRVQTQYF	TGTGCCAGCAGTCCGGACGACAGGGTACAGACCCAGTACTTC
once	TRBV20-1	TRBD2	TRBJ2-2	CSARGAGATGELFF	TGCAGTGCTAGGGGAGCGGGAGCCACCGGGGAGCTGTTTTTT
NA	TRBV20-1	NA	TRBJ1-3	CSASFGVSGNTIYF	TGCAGTGCTAGTTTTGGAGTCTCTGGAAACACCATATATTTT
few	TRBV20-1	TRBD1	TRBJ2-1	CSARDRGSYNEQFF	TGCAGTGCTCGCGACAGGGGCTCCTACAATGAGCAGTTCTTC